One sample yielded the 10 T cell receptor beta chains listed below, sequenced in a study of blood T cell repertoires in COVID-19. The table came from immunoSEQ multiplex PCR; TCRdb's copy has only in-frame clones and leaves some out. Among about 86,000 clones, roughly four fifths were seen once, and the ten largest hold roughly 1.2%. The material sequenced was peripheral blood. These receptors came from a woman of 80 years or more with acute or convalescent COVID-19.

The chain recombines TRBV30 with TRBJ2-7; no clear D. In germline, CDR1 is GTSNPN, CDR2 SVGIG (reference sequence). V lost 2 bases to trimming and J lost 4 bases, with 6 bases between them. This CDR3 comprises 11 residues. As DNA, the CDR3 is TGTGCCTGGAGTCCTACTTACGAGCAGTACTTC. Protein: CAWSPTYEQYF.

This clone has more than one count but fewer than ten. The chain joins TRBV5-6 to TRBJ2-7, with a possible D match to TRBD2 (6 bases). There are 13 residues in the CDR3. Trimming took off 2 bases at V and 7 bases at J, with 13 bases between the two ends. Germline V gene data show CDR1 as SGHDT and CDR2 as YYEEEE. The DNA of the CDR3 is TGTGCCAGCAGCTTCGGGAGCCGAGGAGAGCAGTACTTC. Amino acids: CASSFGSRGEQYF.

V gene TRBV19 combines with J gene TRBJ1-5; D unclear. V lost 3 bases and J 4 bases, leaving 10 bases between the germline ends. The germline V gene encodes CDR1 LNHDA and CDR2 SQIVND (reference sequence). CDR3 length: 14 residues. The CDR3 is CASSIPGSNQPQHF. The CDR3 DNA reads TGTGCCAGTAGTATTCCCGGGTCGAATCAGCCCCAGCATTTT.

The chain couples TRBV11-2 to TRBJ2-5, with TRBD2 matching 9 bases. Losses at the gene ends were 2 bases for V and 4 bases for J; bases not matched to a gene: 5. In germline, CDR1 is SGHAT, CDR2 FQNNGV. The CDR3 totals 15 residues. DNA for the CDR3: TGTGCCAGCAGCTTATCGCGGGGGGGCGCAGAGACCCAGTACTTC. It specifies CASSLSRGGAETQYF.

The chain recombines TRBV7-2 with TRBJ2-3; D gene unclear. With 2 bases removed from V and 0 bases from J, the gap between germline ends came to 12 bases. CDR1 is SGHTA and CDR2 is FQGNSA in the germline V gene. The CDR3 totals 16 residues. CDR3 bases: TGTGCCAGCAGCTTAAACCCGGTGACTAGCACAGATACGCAGTATTTT. Translated, it gives CASSLNPVTSTDTQYF. Looking up the rest from reference TRBV7-2 and TRBJ2-3 gives the full variable domain: GAGVSQSPSNKVTEKGKDVELRCDPISGHTALYWYRQSLGQGLEFLIYFQGNSAPDKSGLPSDRFSAERTGGSVSTLTIQRTQQEDSAVYLCASSLNPVTSTDTQYFGPGTRLTVL.

The V gene is TRBV28, the J gene TRBJ1-5; weak D call: TRBD1 (5 bases). Germline CDR1 and CDR2: MDHEN and SYDVKM. The CDR3 contains 16 residues. With 7 bases removed from V and 4 bases from J, the gap between germline ends came to 20 bases. CDR3 nucleotide sequence: TGTGCCAGCACCCCCCCCATGGGGCAGGGTAATCAGCCCCAGCATTTT. Its protein is CASTPPMGQGNQPQHF.

A few counts support this clone. The gene calls are TRBV6-6 and TRBJ2-2; 8 bases are a match to TRBD2. The germline CDR1 and CDR2 sequences are MNHNY and SVGAGI (reference sequence). The CDR3 sequence is 14 residues long. After removal of 10 bases from V and 4 bases from J, the junction contained 8 bases not matched to a gene. The chain's CDR3 is CATKLAELTGELFF. CDR3 bases: TGTGCCACGAAACTAGCGGAGCTCACCGGGGAGCTGTTTTTT.

This chain connects TRBV6-5 to TRBJ2-6; a weak D match, TRBD1 (5 bases). The germline V gene encodes CDR1 MNHEY and CDR2 SVGAGI. V dropped 6 bases and J dropped 0 bases, with 9 bases sitting between them. The CDR3 length is 15 residues. CDR3 residues: CASSRQFSGANVLTF. The CDR3, as DNA: TGTGCCAGCAGCAGACAGTTCTCTGGGGCCAACGTCCTGACTTTC.

The gene calls are TRBV12-3 or TRBV12-4 and TRBJ2-3; D remains ambiguous. Trimming shortened V by 2 bases and J by 8 bases, and 11 bases separated the two germline ends. This CDR3 comprises 13 residues. This CDR3 is CASSLMFSGTQYF. For the CDR3, the DNA is TGTGCCAGCAGTTTAATGTTTTCGGGTACGCAGTATTTT.

The chain links TRBV7-8 to TRBJ2-2; the match to TRBD2 covers 11 bases. This CDR3 is 16 amino acids long. The germline V gene has CDR1 SGHVS and CDR2 FQNEAQ. V shed 6 bases, J shed 7 bases, and the junction held 10 bases outside the gene matches. The CDR3 spells CASSNSGGASVGELFF. As DNA, the CDR3 is TGTGCCAGCAGTAATAGCGGGGGGGCCTCCGTCGGGGAGCTGTTTTTT.